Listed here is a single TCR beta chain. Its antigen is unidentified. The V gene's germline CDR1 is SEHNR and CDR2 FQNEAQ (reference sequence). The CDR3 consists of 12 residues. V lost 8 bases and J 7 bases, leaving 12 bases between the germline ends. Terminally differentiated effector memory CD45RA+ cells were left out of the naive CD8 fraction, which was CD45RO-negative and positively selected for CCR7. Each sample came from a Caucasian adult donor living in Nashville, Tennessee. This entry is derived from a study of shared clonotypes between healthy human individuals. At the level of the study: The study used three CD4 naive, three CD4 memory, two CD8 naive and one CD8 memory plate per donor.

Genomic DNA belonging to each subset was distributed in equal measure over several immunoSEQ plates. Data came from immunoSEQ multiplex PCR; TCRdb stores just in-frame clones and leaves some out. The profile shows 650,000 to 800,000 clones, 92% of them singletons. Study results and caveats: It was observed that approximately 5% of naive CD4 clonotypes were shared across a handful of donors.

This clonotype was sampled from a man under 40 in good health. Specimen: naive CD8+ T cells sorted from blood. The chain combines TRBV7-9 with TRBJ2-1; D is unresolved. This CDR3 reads CASSRHQNEQFF. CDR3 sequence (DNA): TGTGCCAGCTCCCGACATCAAAATGAGCAGTTCTTC.